This TCR beta chain was identified in a study of breast tumors, draining lymph nodes, adjacent tissues. Germline CDR1 reads MGHRA; CDR2 reads YSYEKL. The CDR3 sequence is 15 residues long. Trimming cost V 1 base and J 4 bases, with 13 bases left between them. Axillary draining lymph nodes of breast cancer patients supplied the node samples. The table lists this clonotype with many counts. Its antigen is not identified. TCRdb re-called the multiplex PCR reads through MiXCR, storing one row per CDR3 protein. Here the sample spans a few hundred thousand distinct CDR3 sequences, about 34% being singletons. Broader study findings: Tumor repertoires ranked between lymph nodes and nontumor tissue in diversity, with V and J gene preferences. Luminal-like breast cancer showed significantly greater tumor-nontumor repertoire similarity than basal-like breast cancer did. The data were judged consistent with most tumor T cells coming from lymph node and expanding in tumor. Tumor T cell lymph node origin was a supported hypothesis, not proven.

The clonotype originates from a female donor with breast cancer. Some clones in this sample may be carry-over from other donors' samples. The J gene is TRBJ1-2, the V gene TRBV4-1; unclear D gene. Sequenced input: axillary lymph node tissue. The CDR3 DNA sequence: TGCGCCAGCAGCCAAGCTAAGGGTGTGGGCTATGGCTACACCTTC. As protein: CASSQAKGVGYGYTF.